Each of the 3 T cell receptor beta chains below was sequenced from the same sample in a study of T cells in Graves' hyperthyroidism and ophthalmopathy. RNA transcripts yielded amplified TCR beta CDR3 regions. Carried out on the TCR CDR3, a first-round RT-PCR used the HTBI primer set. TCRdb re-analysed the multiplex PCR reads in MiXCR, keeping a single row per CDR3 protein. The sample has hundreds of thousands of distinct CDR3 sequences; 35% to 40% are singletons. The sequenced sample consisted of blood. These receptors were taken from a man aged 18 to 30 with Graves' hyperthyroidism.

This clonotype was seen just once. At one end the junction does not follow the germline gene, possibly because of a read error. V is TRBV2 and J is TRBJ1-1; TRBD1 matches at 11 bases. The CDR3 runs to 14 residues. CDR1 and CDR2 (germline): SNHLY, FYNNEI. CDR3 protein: CVSILGQGDTEAFF. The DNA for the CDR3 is TGTGTCAGCATCTTGGGACAGGGGGACACTGAAGCTTTCTTT. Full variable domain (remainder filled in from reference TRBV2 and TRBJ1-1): EPEVTQTPSHQVTQMGQEVILRCVPISNHLYFYWYRQILGQKVEFLVSFYNNEISEKSEIFDDQFSVERPDGSNFTLKIRSTKLEDSAMYFCVSILGQGDTEAFFGQGTRLTVV.

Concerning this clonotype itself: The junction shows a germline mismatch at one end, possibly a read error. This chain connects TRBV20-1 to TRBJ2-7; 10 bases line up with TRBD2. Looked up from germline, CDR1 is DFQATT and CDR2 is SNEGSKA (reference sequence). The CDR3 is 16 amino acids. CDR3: CGARDGEREGRYEQYF. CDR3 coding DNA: TGCGGTGCTAGAGATGGGGAGCGGGAGGGCCGGTACGAGCAGTACTTC.

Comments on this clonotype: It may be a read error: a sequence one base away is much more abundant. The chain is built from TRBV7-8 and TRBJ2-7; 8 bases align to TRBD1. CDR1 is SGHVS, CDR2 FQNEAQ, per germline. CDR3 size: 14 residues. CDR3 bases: TGTGCCACCAGTGCGGGACAGGTCGCCTACGGGCAGTACTTC. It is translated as CATSAGQVAYGQYF.